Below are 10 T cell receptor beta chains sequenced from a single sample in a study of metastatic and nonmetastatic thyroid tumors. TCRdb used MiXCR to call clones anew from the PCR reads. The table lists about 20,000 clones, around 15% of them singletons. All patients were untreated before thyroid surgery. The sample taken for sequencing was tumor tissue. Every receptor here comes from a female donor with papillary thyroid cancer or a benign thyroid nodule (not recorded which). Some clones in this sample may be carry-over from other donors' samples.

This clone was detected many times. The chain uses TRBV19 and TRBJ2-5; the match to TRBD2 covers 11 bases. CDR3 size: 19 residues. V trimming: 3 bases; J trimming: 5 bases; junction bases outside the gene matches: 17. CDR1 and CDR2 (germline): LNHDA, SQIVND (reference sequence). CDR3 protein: CASSIGLAGSSVSGETQYF. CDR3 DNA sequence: TGTGCCAGTAGTATTGGACTAGCGGGTTCGTCGGTCAGCGGGGAGACCCAGTACTTC.

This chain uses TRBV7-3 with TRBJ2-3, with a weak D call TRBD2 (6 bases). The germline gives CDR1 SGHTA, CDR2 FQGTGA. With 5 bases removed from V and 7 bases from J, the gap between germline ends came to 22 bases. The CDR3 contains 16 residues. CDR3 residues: CASSPVAGGPRYTQYF. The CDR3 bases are TGTGCCAGCAGCCCCGTAGCTGGAGGGCCCAGGTATACGCAGTATTTT. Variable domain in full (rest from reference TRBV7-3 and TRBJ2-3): GAGVSQTPSNKVTEKGKYVELRCDPISGHTALYWYRQSLGQGPEFLIYFQGTGAADDSGLPNDRFFAVRPEGSVSTLKIQRTERGDSAVYLCASSPVAGGPRYTQYFGPGTRLTVL.

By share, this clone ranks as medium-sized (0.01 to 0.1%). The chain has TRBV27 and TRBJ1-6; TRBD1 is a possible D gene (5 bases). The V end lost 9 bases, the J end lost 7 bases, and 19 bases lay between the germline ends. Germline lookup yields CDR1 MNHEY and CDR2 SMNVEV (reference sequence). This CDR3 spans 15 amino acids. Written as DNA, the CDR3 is TGTGCCAGTCGAACCCCCAGGGTTCTCAATTCACCCCTCCACTTT. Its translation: CASRTPRVLNSPLHF.

The CDR3 sequence: CASSTQGAQPQHF. CDR3 DNA sequence: TGTGCCAGCAGTACTCAGGGGGCTCAGCCCCAGCATTTT. V and J are TRBV6-5 and TRBJ1-5; 8 bases line up with TRBD1. The trim removed 5 bases at V and 6 bases at J, leaving 3 bases unmatched. The germline V gene has CDR1 MNHEY and CDR2 SVGAGI. CDR3 length: 13 residues.

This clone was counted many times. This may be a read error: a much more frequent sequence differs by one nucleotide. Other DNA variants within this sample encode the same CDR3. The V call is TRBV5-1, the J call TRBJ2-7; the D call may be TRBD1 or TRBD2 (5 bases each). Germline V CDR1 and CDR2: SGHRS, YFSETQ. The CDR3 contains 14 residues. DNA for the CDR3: TGCGCCAGCAGCTTACAGTCGGGGACCTACGAACAGTACTTC. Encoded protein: CASSLQSGTYEQYF.

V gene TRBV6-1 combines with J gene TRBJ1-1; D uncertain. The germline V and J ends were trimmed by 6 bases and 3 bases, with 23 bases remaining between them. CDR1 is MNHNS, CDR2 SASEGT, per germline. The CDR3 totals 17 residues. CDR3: CASRNFYGVGWHTEAFF. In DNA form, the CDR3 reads TGTGCCAGCAGGAACTTCTATGGGGTCGGGTGGCACACTGAAGCTTTCTTT.

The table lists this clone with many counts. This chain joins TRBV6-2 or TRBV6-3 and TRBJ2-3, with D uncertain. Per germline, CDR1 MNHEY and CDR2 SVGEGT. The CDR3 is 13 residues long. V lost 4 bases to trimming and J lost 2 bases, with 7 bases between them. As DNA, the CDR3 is TGTGCCAGCAGTTCAACCTACACAGATACGCAGTATTTT. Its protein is CASSSTYTDTQYF.

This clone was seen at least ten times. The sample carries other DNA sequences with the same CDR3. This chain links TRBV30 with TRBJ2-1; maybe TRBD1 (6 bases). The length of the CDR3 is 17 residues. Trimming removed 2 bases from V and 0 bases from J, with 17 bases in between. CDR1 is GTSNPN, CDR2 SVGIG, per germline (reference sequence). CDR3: CAWSISTGLSSYNEQFF. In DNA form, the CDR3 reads TGTGCCTGGAGTATATCGACAGGTCTGAGCTCCTACAATGAGCAGTTCTTC.

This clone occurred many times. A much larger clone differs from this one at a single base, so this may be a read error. CDR3 loop: CASSLMLSGSSDNEQFF. The CDR3 DNA sequence: TGTGCCAGCAGCTTAATGCTATCAGGGAGCTCCGACAATGAGCAGTTCTTC. The rearrangement joins TRBV7-2 to TRBJ2-1; D tentatively reads TRBD1 or TRBD2 (5 bases each). Germline V gene data show CDR1 as SGHTA and CDR2 as FQGNSA. This CDR3 has 17 residues.

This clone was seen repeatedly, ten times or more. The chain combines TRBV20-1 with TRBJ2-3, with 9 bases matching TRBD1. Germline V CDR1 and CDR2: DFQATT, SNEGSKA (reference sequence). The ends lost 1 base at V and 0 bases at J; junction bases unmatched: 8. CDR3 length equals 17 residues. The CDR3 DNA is TGCAGTGCTAGAGGTGGAAGGGACAGGGTCAGCACAGATACGCAGTATTTT. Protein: CSARGGRDRVSTDTQYF.